This T cell receptor beta chain was sequenced during a study of a mutant IDH1 vaccine in newly diagnosed glioma. Study as a whole: The initiation of vaccination occurred 4-6 weeks after radiotherapy alone, or with temozolomide cycles. Of the patients given treatment, about 62% were male and approximately 38% were female, and a mean age of approximately 40 years was recorded. Week 35 was safety follow-up visit V12; week 47 was end-of-study visit V13.

The time point is: week 35, safety follow-up. Doses comprised 300 ug of mutant IDH1 20-mer peptide each, plus topical imiquimod. Donor diagnoses consisted of new WHO grade 3 or 4 IDH1-mutant, ATRX-lost astrocytomas. Trimming removed 4 bases from V and 5 bases from J, with 18 bases in between. The CDR3 is 15 amino acids. Germline V gene lookup returns CDR1 SGHVS and CDR2 FQNEAQ. A remark on this clone: Its cognate antigen is unknown.

TCRdb's copy holds only in-frame clones and misses some; the assay was immunoSEQ multiplex PCR. Of around 50,000 clones in the sample, 84% were seen once. The source of this sequence is a woman between 18 and 29 years old with glioma. Sequenced here: PBMCs, sampled from a glioma patient whose treatment included an IDH1 peptide vaccine. V and J are TRBV7-8 and TRBJ2-7; D tentatively reads TRBD1 or TRBD2 (6 bases each). The CDR3 DNA is TGTGCCAGCAGCTCGTTTGGGGGCGGGAACGACGAGCAGTACTTC. Its translation: CASSSFGGGNDEQYF.